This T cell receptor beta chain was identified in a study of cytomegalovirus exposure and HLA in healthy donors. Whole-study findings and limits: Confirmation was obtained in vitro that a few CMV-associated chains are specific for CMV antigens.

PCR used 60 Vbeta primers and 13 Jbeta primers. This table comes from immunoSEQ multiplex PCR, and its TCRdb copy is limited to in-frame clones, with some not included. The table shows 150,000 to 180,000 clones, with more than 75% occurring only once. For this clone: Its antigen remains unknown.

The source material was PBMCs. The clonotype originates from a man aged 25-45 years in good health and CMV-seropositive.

The CDR3 region is CASSRAGFLYEQYF. CDR3 coding DNA: TGTGCCAGCAGTCGGGCGGGATTCCTCTACGAGCAGTACTTC. V and J are TRBV28 and TRBJ2-5, with TRBD2 as a possible D gene (6 bases). The J call could be wrong; TRBJ2-7 is a better fit for the DNA end. CDR1 and CDR2 (germline): MDHEN, SYDVKM. This CDR3 has 14 amino acids.